This TCR beta chain was obtained from a study of blood T cell repertoires in COVID-19. Using immunoSEQ multiplex PCR, the repertoire was profiled, and TCRdb retains in-frame clones only, with some absent. The sample has some 520,000 clones, 85% to 90% seen once. V shed 0 bases, J shed 6 bases, and the junction held 7 bases outside the gene matches. The CDR3 spans 16 residues. The germline gives CDR1 SGHTA, CDR2 FQGNSA. Sequenced: peripheral blood. The chain recombines TRBV7-2 with TRBJ2-7, with 11 bases identical to TRBD2. This TCR was sampled from a man between 18 and 29 years old with COVID-19, enrolled during active disease. The CDR3 protein is CASSLAASGRRGEQYF. The CDR3 bases are TGTGCCAGCAGCTTAGCGGCTAGCGGGAGGAGGGGCGAGCAGTACTTC. Complete variable domain (other parts from reference TRBV7-2 and TRBJ2-7): GAGVSQSPSNKVTEKGKDVELRCDPISGHTALYWYRQSLGQGLEFLIYFQGNSAPDKSGLPSDRFSAERTGGSVSTLTIQRTQQEDSAVYLCASSLAASGRRGEQYFGPGTRLTVT.